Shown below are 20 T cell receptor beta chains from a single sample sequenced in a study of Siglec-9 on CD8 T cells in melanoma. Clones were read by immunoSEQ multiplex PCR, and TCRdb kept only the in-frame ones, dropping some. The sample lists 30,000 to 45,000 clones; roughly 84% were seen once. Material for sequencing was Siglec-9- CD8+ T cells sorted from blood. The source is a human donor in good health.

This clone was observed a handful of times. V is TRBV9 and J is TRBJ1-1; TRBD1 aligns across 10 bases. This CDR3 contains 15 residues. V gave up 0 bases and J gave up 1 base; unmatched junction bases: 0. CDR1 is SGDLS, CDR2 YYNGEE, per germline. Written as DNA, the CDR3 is TGTGCCAGCAGCGTAGGGACAGGGGGGAACACTGAAGCTTTCTTT. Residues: CASSVGTGGNTEAFF.

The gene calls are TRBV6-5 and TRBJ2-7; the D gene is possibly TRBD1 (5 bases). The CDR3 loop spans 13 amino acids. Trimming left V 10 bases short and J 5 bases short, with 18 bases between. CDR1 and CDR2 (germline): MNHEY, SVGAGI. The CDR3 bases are TGTGCCACTAGGGGTTCGAGGTTAGACGAGCAGTACTTC. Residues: CATRGSRLDEQYF.

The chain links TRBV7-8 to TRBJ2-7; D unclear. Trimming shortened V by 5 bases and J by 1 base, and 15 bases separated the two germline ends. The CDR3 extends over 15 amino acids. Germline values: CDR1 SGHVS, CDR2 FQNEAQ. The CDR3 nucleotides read TGTGCCAGCAGCGAAAGCCCCACGGAATCCTACGAGCAGTACTTC. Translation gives CASSESPTESYEQYF. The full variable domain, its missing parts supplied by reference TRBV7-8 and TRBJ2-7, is GAGVSQSPRYKVAKRGQDVALRCDPISGHVSLFWYQQALGQGPEFLTYFQNEAQLDKSGLPSDRFFAERPEGSVSTLKIQRTQQEDSAVYLCASSESPTESYEQYFGPGTRLTVT.

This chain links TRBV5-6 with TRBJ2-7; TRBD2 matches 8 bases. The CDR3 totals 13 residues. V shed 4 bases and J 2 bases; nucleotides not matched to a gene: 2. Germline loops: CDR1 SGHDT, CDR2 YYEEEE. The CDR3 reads CASSAGLAYEQYF. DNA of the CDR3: TGTGCCAGCAGCGCGGGACTAGCCTACGAGCAGTACTTC.

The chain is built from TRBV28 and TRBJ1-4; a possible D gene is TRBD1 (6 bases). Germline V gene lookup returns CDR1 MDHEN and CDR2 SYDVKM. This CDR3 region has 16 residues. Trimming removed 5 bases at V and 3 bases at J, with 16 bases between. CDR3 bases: TGTGCCAGCAGTACCTCTCACAGGGTAGCTAATGAAAAACTGTTTTTT. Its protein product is CASSTSHRVANEKLFF.

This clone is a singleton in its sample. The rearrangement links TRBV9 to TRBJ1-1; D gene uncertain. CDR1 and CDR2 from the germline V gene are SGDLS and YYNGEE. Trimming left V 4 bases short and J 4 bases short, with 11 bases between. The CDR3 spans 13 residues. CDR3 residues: CASSSRVTTEAFF. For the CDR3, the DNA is TGTGCCAGCAGCTCAAGGGTAACCACTGAAGCTTTCTTT. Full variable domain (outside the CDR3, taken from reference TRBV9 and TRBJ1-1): DSGVTQTPKHLITATGQRVTLRCSPRSGDLSVYWYQQSLDQGLQFLIQYYNGEERAKGNILERFSAQQFPDLHSELNLSSLELGDSALYFCASSSRVTTEAFFGQGTRLTVV.

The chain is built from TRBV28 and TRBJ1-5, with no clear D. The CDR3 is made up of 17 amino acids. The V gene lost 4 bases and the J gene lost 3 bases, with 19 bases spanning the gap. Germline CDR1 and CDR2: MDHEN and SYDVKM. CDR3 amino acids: CASSSNLKGFDNQPQHF. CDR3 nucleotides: TGTGCCAGCAGTTCTAATTTGAAGGGCTTCGACAATCAGCCCCAGCATTTT.

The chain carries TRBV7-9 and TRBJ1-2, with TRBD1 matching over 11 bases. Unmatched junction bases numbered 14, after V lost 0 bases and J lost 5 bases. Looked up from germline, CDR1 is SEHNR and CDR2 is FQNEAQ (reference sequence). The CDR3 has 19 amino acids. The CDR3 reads CASSLAYTGTGGFEYGYTF. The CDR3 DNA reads TGTGCCAGCAGCTTAGCTTATACCGGGACAGGGGGATTTGAGTATGGCTACACCTTC.

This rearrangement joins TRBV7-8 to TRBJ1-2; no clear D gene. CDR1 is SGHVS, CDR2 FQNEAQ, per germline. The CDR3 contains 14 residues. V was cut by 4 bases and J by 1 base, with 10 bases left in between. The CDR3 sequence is CASSSMDGNYGYTF. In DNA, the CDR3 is TGTGCCAGCAGCTCGATGGACGGTAACTATGGCTACACCTTC.

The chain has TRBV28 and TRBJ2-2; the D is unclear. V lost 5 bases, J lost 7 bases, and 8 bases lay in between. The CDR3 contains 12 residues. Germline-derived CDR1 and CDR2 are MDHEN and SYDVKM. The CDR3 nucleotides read TGTGCCAGCAGTCGGTCGGTCGGGGAGCTGTTTTTT. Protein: CASSRSVGELFF. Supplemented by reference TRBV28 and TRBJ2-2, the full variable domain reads DVKVTQSSRYLVKRTGEKVFLECVQDMDHENMFWYRQDPGLGLRLIYFSYDVKMKEKGDIPEGYSVSREKKERFSLILESASTNQTSMYLCASSRSVGELFFGEGSRLTVL.

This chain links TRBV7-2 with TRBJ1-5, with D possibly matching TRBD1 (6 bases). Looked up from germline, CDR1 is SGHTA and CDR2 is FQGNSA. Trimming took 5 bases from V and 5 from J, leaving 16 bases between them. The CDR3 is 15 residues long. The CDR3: CASSPVDSRDQPQHF. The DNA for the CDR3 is TGTGCCAGCAGCCCCGTGGACAGTCGCGATCAGCCCCAGCATTTT.

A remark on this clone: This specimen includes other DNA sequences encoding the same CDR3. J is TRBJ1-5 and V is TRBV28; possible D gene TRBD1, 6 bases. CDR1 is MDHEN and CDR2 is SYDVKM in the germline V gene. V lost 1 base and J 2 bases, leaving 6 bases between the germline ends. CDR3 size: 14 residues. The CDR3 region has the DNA TGTGCCAGCAGTTTATACAGGGGCAATCAGCCCCAGCATTTT. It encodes CASSLYRGNQPQHF.

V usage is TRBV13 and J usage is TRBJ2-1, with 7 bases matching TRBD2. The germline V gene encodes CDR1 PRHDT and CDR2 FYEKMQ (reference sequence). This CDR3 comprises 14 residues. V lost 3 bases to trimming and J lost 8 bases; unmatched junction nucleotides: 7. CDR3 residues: CASSFGVREDEQFF. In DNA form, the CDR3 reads TGTGCCAGCAGCTTTGGTGTTCGGGAGGATGAGCAGTTCTTC.

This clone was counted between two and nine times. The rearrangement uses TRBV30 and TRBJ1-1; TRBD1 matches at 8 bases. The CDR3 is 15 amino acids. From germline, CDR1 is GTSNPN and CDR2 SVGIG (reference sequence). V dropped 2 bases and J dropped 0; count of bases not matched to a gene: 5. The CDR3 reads CAWSTGQGMNTEAFF. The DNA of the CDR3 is TGTGCCTGGAGTACCGGACAGGGTATGAACACTGAAGCTTTCTTT.

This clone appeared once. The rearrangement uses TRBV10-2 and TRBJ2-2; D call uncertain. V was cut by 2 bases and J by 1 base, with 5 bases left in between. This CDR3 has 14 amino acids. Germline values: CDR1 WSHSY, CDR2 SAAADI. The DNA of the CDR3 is TGCGCCAGCAGTGAGGGGGAGAACACCGGGGAGCTGTTTTTT. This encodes CASSEGENTGELFF.

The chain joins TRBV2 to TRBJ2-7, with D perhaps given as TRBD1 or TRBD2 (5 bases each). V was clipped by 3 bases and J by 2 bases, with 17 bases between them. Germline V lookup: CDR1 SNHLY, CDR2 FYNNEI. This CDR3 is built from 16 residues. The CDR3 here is CASSDLSGQETYEQYF. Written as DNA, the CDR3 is TGTGCCAGCAGTGATCTTTCGGGGCAGGAAACCTACGAGCAGTACTTC.

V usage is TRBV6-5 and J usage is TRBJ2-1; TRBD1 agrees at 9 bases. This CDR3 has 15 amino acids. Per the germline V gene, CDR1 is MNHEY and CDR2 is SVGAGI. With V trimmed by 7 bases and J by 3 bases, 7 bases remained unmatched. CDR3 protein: CASIPDRGGYNEQFF. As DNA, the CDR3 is TGTGCCAGCATTCCCGACAGGGGGGGCTACAATGAGCAGTTCTTC.

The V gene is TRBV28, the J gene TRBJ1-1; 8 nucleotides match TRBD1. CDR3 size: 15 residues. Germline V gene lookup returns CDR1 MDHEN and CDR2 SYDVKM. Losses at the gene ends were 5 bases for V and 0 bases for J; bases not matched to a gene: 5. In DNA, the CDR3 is TGTGCCAGCAGTCCGCGGACAGGGCTGAACACTGAAGCTTTCTTT. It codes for CASSPRTGLNTEAFF.

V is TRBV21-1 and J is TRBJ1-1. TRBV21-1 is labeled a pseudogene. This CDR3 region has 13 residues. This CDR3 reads CASRSDGNTEAFF. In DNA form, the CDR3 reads TGTGCCAGCAGATCGGACGGGAACACTGAAGCTTTCTTT.

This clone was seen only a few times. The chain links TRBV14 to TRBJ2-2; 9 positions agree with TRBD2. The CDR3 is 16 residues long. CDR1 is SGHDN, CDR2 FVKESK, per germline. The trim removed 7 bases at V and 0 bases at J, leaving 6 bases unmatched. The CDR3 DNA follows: TGTGCCAGCAACGCCCTAGCGGGGACGAACACCGGGGAGCTGTTTTTT. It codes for CASNALAGTNTGELFF.